The 3 T cell receptor beta chains below were found in one sample sequenced in a study of T cells in Graves' hyperthyroidism and ophthalmopathy. Amplification of TCR beta CDR3 regions was performed using RNA transcripts as template. Primed by the HTBI set, a first-round RT-PCR was run on the TCR CDR3. TCRdb independently ran MiXCR on the multiplex PCR reads; one entry per CDR3 protein. The repertoire holds about 250,000 distinct CDR3 sequences, 20% to 25% seen once, with around 64% in the top ten. Sequenced input: blood. The receptors originated from a man aged 25-45 years with Graves' ophthalmopathy.

The gene calls are TRBV5-5 and TRBJ1-2; perhaps TRBD1 as D (6 bases). Germline V CDR1 and CDR2: SGHKS, YYEKEE (reference sequence). This CDR3 comprises 13 residues. V was cut by 4 bases and J by 3 bases, with 10 bases left in between. CDR3 protein: CASSTQGDYGYTF. CDR3 nucleotides: TGTGCCAGCAGCACACAGGGTGACTATGGCTACACCTTC.

The table lists this clonotype with a few counts. The genes are TRBV20-1 and TRBJ2-7; perhaps TRBD1 as D (6 bases). V dropped 0 bases and J dropped 4 bases, with 7 bases sitting between them. Germline loops: CDR1 DFQATT, CDR2 SNEGSKA (reference sequence). This CDR3 spans 12 amino acids. CDR3 sequence: CSAREGAYEQYF. In DNA, the CDR3 is TGCAGTGCTAGAGAGGGGGCATACGAGCAGTACTTC.

The sample holds many counts of this clonotype. The V and J genes are TRBV5-1 and TRBJ1-4; no reliable D call. V lost 2 bases and J 8 bases, leaving 10 bases between the germline ends. The CDR3 length is 13 residues. Germline loops: CDR1 SGHRS, CDR2 YFSETQ. CDR3 DNA: TGCGCCAGCAGCTTTTCGTTGGGGGAAAAACTGTTTTTT. Translation gives CASSFSLGEKLFF.